Each of the 18 T cell receptor beta chains below was sequenced from the same sample in a study of glioma-infiltrating T cells. The iRepertoire nested amplicon-rescue multiplex PCR amplified TCR alpha and beta CDR3s from RNA. TCRdb reprocessed the multiplex PCR reads via MiXCR and lists one record per CDR3 protein. The sample includes 150,000 to 200,000 distinct CDR3 sequences, around 42% seen only once; the top ten take over 4%. Specimen: glioma tissue, nonneoplastic brain tissue, or PBMCs (not recorded which). The receptors shown here come from a human donor with low-grade glioma or glioblastoma, undergoing nonglioma brain surgery, or in good health (not recorded which).

A note on this clonotype: A much larger clone differs by one base, so this may be a read error. This chain links TRBV7-2 with TRBJ2-7; D is possibly TRBD1 or TRBD2 (5 bases each). From germline, CDR1 is SGHTA and CDR2 FQGNSA. The V and J ends lost 4 bases and 4 bases respectively, with 17 bases between them. The CDR3 consists of 15 residues. The CDR3 here is CASSSKGAGQYEQYF. CDR3 bases: TGTGCCAGCAGCTCCAAGGGAGCAGGGCAATACGAGCAGTACTTC.

This clonotype was picked up many times. V and J are TRBV28 and TRBJ2-3, with 12 positions matching TRBD2. From germline, CDR1 is MDHEN and CDR2 SYDVKM. The CDR3 runs to 16 residues. With 4 bases clipped from V and 4 bases from J, the junction kept 6 bases outside the gene matches. The CDR3 here is CASSSLLAGGSDTQYF. Here the CDR3 DNA reads TGTGCCAGCAGTTCCCTACTAGCGGGAGGTTCAGATACGCAGTATTTT. The entire variable domain, with the rest obtained from reference TRBV28 and TRBJ2-3, is as follows: DVKVTQSSRYLVKRTGEKVFLECVQDMDHENMFWYRQDPGLGLRLIYFSYDVKMKEKGDIPEGYSVSREKKERFSLILESASTNQTSMYLCASSSLLAGGSDTQYFGPGTRLTVL.

Ten or more counts support this clonotype. The V and J genes are TRBV20-1 and TRBJ2-1; D gene unclear. V was shortened by 6 bases and J by 7 bases, with 13 bases between the two germline ends. CDR3 size: 12 residues. Germline-derived CDR1 and CDR2 are DFQATT and SNEGSKA (reference sequence). As DNA, the CDR3 is TGCAGTGCCGTCCAAAGGTGGAATGAGCAGTTCTTC. This encodes CSAVQRWNEQFF.

This clonotype was seen repeatedly, ten times or more. One junction end disagrees with the germline gene, perhaps due to a read error. V and J are TRBV20-1 and TRBJ1-1, with D unclear. The CDR3 length is 12 residues. Germline CDR1 DFQATT, CDR2 SNEGSKA (reference sequence). CDR3 amino acids: CSVRFWNTEAFF. In DNA, the CDR3 is TGCAGTGTTAGATTTTGGAACACTGAAGCTTTCTTT.

Concerning this clonotype: This clone may be a read error of a much larger clone one base away. V and J are TRBV28 and TRBJ1-2; no firm D call. There are 11 residues in the CDR3. The germline CDR1 and CDR2 sequences are MDHEN and SYDVKM. CDR3 sequence: CASRSGYGYSF. CDR3 nucleotide sequence: TGTGCCAGCAGATCTGGCTATGGCTACAGCTTC.

At least ten counts were recorded for this clonotype. This rearrangement joins TRBV15 to TRBJ2-3, with D perhaps TRBD2 (6 bases). Germline V gene lookup returns CDR1 LNHNV and CDR2 YYDKDF (reference sequence). The CDR3 is made up of 17 amino acids. V lost 0 bases, J lost 3 bases, and 16 bases lay in between. CDR3 coding DNA: TGTGCCACCAGCAGAGATCTAGGGCGGGACGGAACAGATACGCAGTATTTT. This codes for CATSRDLGRDGTDTQYF. Full variable domain (missing parts from reference TRBV15 and TRBJ2-3): DAMVIQNPRYQVTQFGKPVTLSCSQTLNHNVMYWYQQKSSQAPKLLFHYYDKDFNNEADTPDNFQSRRPNTSFCFLDIRSPGLGDTAMYLCATSRDLGRDGTDTQYFGPGTRLTVL.

In the case of this clonotype: An end of the junction does not agree with germline; a read error may underlie this. V is TRBV6-6 and J is TRBJ1-1; D may be TRBD1 (5 bases). The CDR3 has 17 amino acids. Germline V CDR1 and CDR2: MNHNY, SVGAGI (reference sequence). The CDR3 region has the DNA TGTGCCAGCAGTTACTCTTACCTCCCCGGGGGATTACCTGAAGCTTTATTT. It yields the protein CASSYSYLPGGLPEALF.

This clonotype showed up just a few times. The V gene is TRBV6-1, the J gene TRBJ1-4; 9 bases are shared with TRBD1. Losses at the gene ends were 6 bases for V and 8 bases for J; bases not matched to a gene: 10. Germline CDR1 reads MNHNS; CDR2 reads SASEGT. The CDR3 loop spans 15 amino acids. CDR3 DNA sequence: TGTGCCAGCAGCCGGGGACAGGGACTAAACGAAAAACTGTTTTTT. Amino acid sequence: CASSRGQGLNEKLFF.

DNA for the CDR3: TGTGCCAGCAACAAGGTCACCGGGGAGCTGTTTTTT. Residues: CASNKVTGELFF. The chain carries TRBV12-3 or TRBV12-4 and TRBJ2-2; D gene ambiguous. The CDR3 runs 12 residues. Trimming pared 7 bases from V and 4 bases from J, leaving 7 bases between.

The rearrangement uses TRBV3-1 and TRBJ1-1, with D possibly matching TRBD1 (5 bases). The CDR3 is 15 residues long. The V gene's germline CDR1 is LGHDT and CDR2 YNNKEL (reference sequence). V lost 2 bases, J lost 4 bases, and 14 bases lay in between. CDR3 in amino acids: CASSQYRVRGTEAFF. CDR3 in DNA: TGTGCCAGCAGCCAATACCGGGTAAGGGGCACTGAAGCTTTCTTT.

This clonotype was observed at least ten times. The rearrangement uses TRBV12-3 or TRBV12-4 and TRBJ1-5; weak D call: TRBD1 (6 bases). The CDR3 contains 14 residues. Trimming took 7 bases from V and 5 from J, leaving 15 bases between them. CDR3 sequence (DNA): TGTGCCAGCACTTCAACAGGGAACTATCAGCCCCAGCATTTT. The encoded protein is CASTSTGNYQPQHF.

The chain is built from TRBV20-1 and TRBJ2-1; 10 bases align to TRBD2. This CDR3 is built from 15 residues. Germline V gene lookup returns CDR1 DFQATT and CDR2 SNEGSKA (reference sequence). V lost 2 bases and J lost 9; bases outside the gene matches: 10. DNA of the CDR3: TGCAGTGCTAGACGTCCCACTAGCGGGATAACTGAGCAGTTCTTC. Protein: CSARRPTSGITEQFF.

The gene calls are TRBV24-1 and TRBJ2-2; the match to TRBD1 covers 8 bases. The CDR3 covers 15 residues. Germline CDR1 is KGHDR and CDR2 is SFDVKD. V was clipped by 9 bases and J by 2 bases; unmatched bases: 7. The CDR3 is CATSGQAANTGELFF. The CDR3, as DNA: TGTGCCACCTCGGGACAGGCGGCCAACACCGGGGAGCTGTTTTTT.

At least ten counts were recorded for this clonotype. CDR3 in amino acids: CASSLGQHLEAFF. Written as DNA, the CDR3 is TGTGCCAGCAGTCTAGGACAGCATCTTGAAGCTTTCTTT. The chain uses TRBV27 and TRBJ1-1; possibly TRBD1 for D (6 bases). Trimming removed 5 bases from V and 7 bases from J, with 14 bases in between. This CDR3 spans 13 amino acids. In germline, CDR1 is MNHEY, CDR2 SMNVEV (reference sequence).

A word on this clonotype: An end of the junction does not agree with germline; a read error may underlie this. V gene TRBV28 combines with J gene TRBJ2-3, with TRBD2 matching over 10 bases. Looked up from germline, CDR1 is MDHEN and CDR2 is SYDVKM. The CDR3 is 16 residues long. The CDR3 nucleotides read TGTGCCAGCAGACAAACTAGCGGGGCTAGCACAGATACGCAGTGTTTT. Amino acids: CASRQTSGASTDTQCF.

On this clonotype itself: A read error may be the cause here, since a much bigger clone is one base away. This chain connects TRBV20-1 to TRBJ2-1; the D is unclear. The V end was cut by 5 bases, the J end by 5 bases, with 10 bases between. The CDR3 is 12 amino acids. Per germline, CDR1 DFQATT and CDR2 SNEGSKA (reference sequence). The CDR3 loop reads CSAVDGDNEQFF. The CDR3 nucleotides read TGCAGTGCTGTGGATGGAGACAATGAGCAGTTCTTC.

This clonotype has at least ten counts. J is TRBJ1-1 and V is TRBV10-3, with 7 nucleotides matching TRBD1. The CDR3 consists of 13 residues. Germline V lookup: CDR1 ENHRY, CDR2 SYGVKD. J was trimmed by 0 bases and V by 11 bases; bases with no gene match: 6. CDR3 loop: CAVKGQMNTEAFF. The DNA for the CDR3 is TGTGCCGTCAAGGGACAGATGAACACTGAAGCTTTCTTT.

This clonotype showed up many times. The J gene is TRBJ2-3, the V gene TRBV7-2; no clear D. V was pared by 2 bases and J by 1 base, with 4 bases between. Germline V gene sequence: CDR1 SGHTA, CDR2 FQGNSA. The CDR3 runs to 13 residues. CDR3 in amino acids: CASSLKGTDTQYF. The CDR3 region has the DNA TGTGCCAGCAGCTTAAAGGGCACAGATACGCAGTATTTT.